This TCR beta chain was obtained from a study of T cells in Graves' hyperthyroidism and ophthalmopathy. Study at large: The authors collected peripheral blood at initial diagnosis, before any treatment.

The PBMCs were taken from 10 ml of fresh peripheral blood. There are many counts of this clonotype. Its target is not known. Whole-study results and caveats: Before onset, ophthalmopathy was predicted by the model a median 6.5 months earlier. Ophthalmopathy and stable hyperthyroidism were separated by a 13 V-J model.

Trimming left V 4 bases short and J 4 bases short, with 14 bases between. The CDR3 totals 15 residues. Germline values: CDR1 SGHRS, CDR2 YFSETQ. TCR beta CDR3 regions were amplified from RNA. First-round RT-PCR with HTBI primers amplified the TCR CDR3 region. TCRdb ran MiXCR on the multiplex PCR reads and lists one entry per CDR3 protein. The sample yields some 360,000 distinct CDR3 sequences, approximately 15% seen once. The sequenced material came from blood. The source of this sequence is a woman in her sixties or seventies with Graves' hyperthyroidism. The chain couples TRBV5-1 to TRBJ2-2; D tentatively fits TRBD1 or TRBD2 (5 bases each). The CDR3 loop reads CASSKGVGGTGELFF. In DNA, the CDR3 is TGCGCCAGCAGCAAAGGGGTTGGGGGCACCGGGGAGCTGTTTTTT.